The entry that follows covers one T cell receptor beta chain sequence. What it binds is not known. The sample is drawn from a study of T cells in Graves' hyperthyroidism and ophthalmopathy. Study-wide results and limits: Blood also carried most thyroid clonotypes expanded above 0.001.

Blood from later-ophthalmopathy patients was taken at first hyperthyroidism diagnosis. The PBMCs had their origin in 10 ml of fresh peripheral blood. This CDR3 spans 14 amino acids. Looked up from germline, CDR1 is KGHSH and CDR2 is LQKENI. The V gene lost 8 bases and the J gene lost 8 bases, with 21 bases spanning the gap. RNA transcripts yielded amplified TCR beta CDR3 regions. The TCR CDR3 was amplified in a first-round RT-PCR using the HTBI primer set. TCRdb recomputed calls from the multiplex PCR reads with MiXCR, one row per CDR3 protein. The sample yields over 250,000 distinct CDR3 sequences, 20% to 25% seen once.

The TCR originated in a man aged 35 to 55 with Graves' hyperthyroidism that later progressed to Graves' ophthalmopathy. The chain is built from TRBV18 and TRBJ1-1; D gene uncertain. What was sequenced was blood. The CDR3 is CASPLGGAAVEAFF. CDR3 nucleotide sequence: TGTGCCAGCCCACTAGGAGGTGCTGCAGTGGAAGCTTTCTTT.